This T cell receptor (beta chain) was recovered during a study of T cell responses to AZD1222 COVID-19 vaccine. Study-wide points: Possibly, clonal diversity was underestimated; donors were largely white British and included more females. As reported, nearly half of all spike-specific TCRs target variant regions that are unmutated. The repertoires were collected only after the peak T cell response.

Only in-frame clones appear in the TCRdb table, and some are missing; sequencing was by immunoSEQ multiplex PCR. The data contain under 200,000 clones, roughly 94% of them singletons. About this clone itself: Its antigen is unidentified.

The CDR3 runs 15 residues. Trimming removed 5 bases at V and 7 bases at J, with 18 bases between. Germline values: CDR1 SEHNR, CDR2 FQNEAQ (reference sequence). This specimen was peripheral blood, taken on day 0 of AZD1222 vaccination. The TCR was taken from an adult in good health. V is TRBV7-9 and J is TRBJ2-1; D might be TRBD1 or TRBD2, each matching 5 bases. The CDR3 loop is CASSPSGSQGNEQFF. The CDR3 DNA follows: TGTGCCAGCAGCCCCTCGGGAAGTCAGGGAAATGAGCAGTTCTTC.